Following are 11 T cell receptor beta chains from one sample sequenced in a study of monozygotic twins with cystic fibrosis. Clones were sequenced by immunoSEQ multiplex PCR, and TCRdb holds only the in-frame ones, with some missing. The table lists about 22,000 clones, about 97% of them singletons. The sequencing input was blood. The source of these receptors is a girl aged 10 to 17 with cystic fibrosis.

This chain links TRBV2 with TRBJ2-7; D may be TRBD2 (6 bases). The CDR3 consists of 13 residues. Germline CDR1 is SNHLY and CDR2 is FYNNEI. V dropped 6 bases and J dropped 6 bases, with 15 bases sitting between them. The CDR3, as DNA: TGTGCCAGCAGCCCGGGACTGGCGCTCGAGCAGTACTTC. Protein sequence: CASSPGLALEQYF.

V is TRBV11-2 and J is TRBJ2-5; 12 bases map to TRBD2. CDR1 is SGHAT, CDR2 FQNNGV, per germline. V shed 2 bases, J shed 5 bases, and the junction held 0 bases outside the gene matches. The CDR3 runs to 14 residues. In DNA form, the CDR3 reads TGTGCCAGCAGCTTACTAGCGGGAGGGGAGACCCAGTACTTC. The encoded protein is CASSLLAGGETQYF.

The CDR3 nucleotides are TGCGCCAGCAGCTTGGACGGGGCCAGCACCTTC. Encoded protein: CASSLDGASTF. The chain is built from TRBV5-1 and TRBJ1-2, with a tentative D call TRBD1 (5 bases). From germline, CDR1 is SGHRS and CDR2 YFSETQ. Trimming shortened V by 0 bases and J by 13 bases, and 10 bases separated the two germline ends. The CDR3 extends over 11 amino acids.

The chain couples TRBV7-8 to TRBJ2-3; unclear D gene. The ends were cut back, 6 bases at V and 7 bases at J, with 11 bases in the middle. Per germline, CDR1 SGHVS and CDR2 FQNEAQ. The CDR3 runs to 12 residues. Here the CDR3 reads CASRLTGYTQYF. For the CDR3, the DNA is TGTGCCAGCAGACTAACCGGCTATACGCAGTATTTT. The variable domain in full, completed from reference TRBV7-8 and TRBJ2-3, reads GAGVSQSPRYKVAKRGQDVALRCDPISGHVSLFWYQQALGQGPEFLTYFQNEAQLDKSGLPSDRFFAERPEGSVSTLKIQRTQQEDSAVYLCASRLTGYTQYFGPGTRLTVL.

This chain links TRBV27 with TRBJ1-4, with no clear D. The CDR3 has 14 residues. Germline CDR1 is MNHEY and CDR2 is SMNVEV (reference sequence). The V end was cut by 5 bases, the J end by 8 bases, with 15 bases between. This CDR3 reads CASSVNSAWEKLFF. DNA for the CDR3: TGTGCCAGCAGTGTAAACTCGGCTTGGGAAAAACTGTTTTTT.

This chain connects TRBV9 to TRBJ2-6; D not certain. This CDR3 spans 19 amino acids. The V end was cut by 0 bases, the J end by 1 base, with 17 bases between. Germline CDR1 reads SGDLS; CDR2 reads YYNGEE. CDR3 in DNA: TGTGCCAGCAGCGTAGATGGTCCCGGCGGCTTTTCTGGGGCCAACGTCCTGACTTTC. It yields the protein CASSVDGPGGFSGANVLTF.

The sample holds one count of this clone. The chain employs TRBV19 and TRBJ2-2; TRBD2 matches 7 bases. Germline loops: CDR1 LNHDA, CDR2 SQIVND (reference sequence). J gave up 5 bases and V 6 bases, and 12 bases lay outside the gene matches. This CDR3 is 16 amino acids long. In nucleotides, the CDR3 is TGTGCCAGTAGGTCTTTCTCGGGAGGTGGGACCGGGGAGCTGTTTTTT. Its translation: CASRSFSGGGTGELFF.

The chain has TRBV5-8 and TRBJ2-7; TRBD1 matches at 7 bases. The V and J ends lost 4 bases and 6 bases, in that order; junction bases with no gene match: 7. The CDR3 consists of 13 residues. Germline-derived CDR1 and CDR2 are SGHTS and YDEGEE. The CDR3 region is CASSLFGQVEQYV. The CDR3 DNA reads as TGTGCCAGCAGCCTCTTTGGACAGGTCGAGCAGTACGTC.

CDR3 coding DNA: TGTGCCAGCACCATGTCGTGGGCCAGCTCCTACAATGAGCAGTTCTTC. Protein product: CASTMSWASSYNEQFF. The chain carries TRBV27 and TRBJ2-1, with D uncertain. Germline-derived CDR1 and CDR2 are MNHEY and SMNVEV (reference sequence). V was clipped by 7 bases and J by 0 bases, with 16 bases between them. There are 16 residues in the CDR3.

CDR3 sequence reads: CASSFSRTEAFF. The CDR3 nucleotides read TGTGCCAGCAGCTTCTCAAGGACTGAAGCTTTCTTT. This chain joins TRBV7-9 and TRBJ1-1; D uncertain. Trimming took 3 bases from V and 5 from J, leaving 7 bases between them. There are 12 residues in the CDR3. Germline V CDR1 and CDR2: SEHNR, FQNEAQ (reference sequence).

The chain recombines TRBV4-1 with TRBJ1-5; no clear D. Germline CDR1 is MGHRA and CDR2 is YSYEKL. This CDR3 comprises 14 residues. V lost 0 bases, J lost 5 bases, and 8 bases lay in between. CDR3 DNA: TGCGCCAGCAGCCAAGATAATGCTTATCAGCCCCAGCATTTT. It specifies CASSQDNAYQPQHF.